The 7 T cell receptor beta chains presented below share a single source sample, sequenced in a study of cytomegalovirus exposure and HLA in healthy donors. Produced via immunoSEQ multiplex PCR; TCRdb's table is partial and in-frame only. This sample carries 190,000 or so clones, 80% to 85% of them seen once, and the ten largest clones take under 3.5%. The sample comprised PBMCs. All receptors come from a woman younger than 35 in good health and CMV-seropositive.

This chain uses TRBV5-6 with TRBJ1-1; possible D gene TRBD1, 5 bases. Germline CDR1 and CDR2: SGHDT and YYEEEE. Trimming shortened V by 0 bases and J by 0 bases, and 12 bases separated the two germline ends. The CDR3 sequence is 16 residues long. This chain's CDR3 is CASSLVGGGMNTEAFF. Written as DNA, the CDR3 is TGTGCCAGCAGCTTGGTTGGCGGGGGGATGAACACTGAAGCTTTCTTT.

As for this clone: Other DNA sequences in the same sample also yield this CDR3. The rearrangement links TRBV18 to TRBJ1-1; the D gene is possibly TRBD1 (5 bases). Trimming took 6 bases from V and 1 from J, leaving 12 bases between them. This CDR3 region has 14 residues. Germline CDR1 is KGHSH and CDR2 is LQKENI. This CDR3 reads CASSPQGGNTEAFF. CDR3 sequence (DNA): TGTGCCAGCTCCCCCCAGGGAGGGAACACTGAAGCTTTCTTT.

The chain employs TRBV4-2 and TRBJ2-7; D is possibly TRBD2 (7 bases). Germline CDR1 and CDR2: LGHNA and YNFKEQ. CDR3 size: 16 residues. V was clipped by 4 bases and J by 7 bases, with 23 bases between them. The CDR3 region has the DNA TGTGCCAGCAGCCTAACCCCCGGGGGGCAAGTGGGAGAGCAGTACTTC. It encodes CASSLTPGGQVGEQYF.

The table lists this clone with a count of one. V and J are TRBV13 and TRBJ2-3; possibly TRBD1 for D (6 bases). V was pared by 4 bases and J by 1 base, with 6 bases between. Per the germline V gene, CDR1 is PRHDT and CDR2 is FYEKMQ (reference sequence). The CDR3 sequence is 13 residues long. The CDR3 DNA reads as TGTGCCAGCAGCTACAGGGGCACAGATACGCAGTATTTT. This encodes CASSYRGTDTQYF.

The rearrangement joins TRBV2 to TRBJ2-5; 9 bases fit TRBD2. The CDR3 is 16 residues long. Germline V CDR1 and CDR2: SNHLY, FYNNEI. V was clipped by 8 bases and J by 3 bases; unmatched bases: 13. CDR3 nucleotide sequence: TGTGCCAGCCTTTTTAGAACCAGCGGGGGGAAAGAGACCCAGTACTTC. Translated, it gives CASLFRTSGGKETQYF.

V gene TRBV7-2 combines with J gene TRBJ1-2; TRBD1 matches at 12 bases. This CDR3 has 16 residues. CDR1 is SGHTA and CDR2 is FQGNSA in the germline V gene. Unmatched junction bases numbered 6, after V lost 0 bases and J lost 7 bases. CDR3 amino acids: CASSLAGTGGRSGYTF. CDR3 DNA: TGTGCCAGCAGCTTAGCAGGGACAGGGGGCCGGAGTGGCTACACCTTC.

The chain couples TRBV5-5 to TRBJ1-1, with TRBD1 identical over 9 bases. The ends lost 4 bases at V and 6 bases at J; junction bases unmatched: 10. CDR1 and CDR2 (germline): SGHKS, YYEKEE (reference sequence). This CDR3 is built from 15 residues. The chain's CDR3 is CASSRGQGTGPEAFF. CDR3 nucleotide sequence: TGTGCCAGCAGCCGTGGACAGGGGACAGGTCCTGAAGCTTTCTTT.